One and the same sample provided the 3 T cell receptor beta chains below, sequenced in a study of shared clonotypes between healthy human individuals. The protocol was immunoSEQ multiplex PCR, while the TCRdb copy is restricted to in-frame clones and leaves out a portion. Among 850,000 to 1,200,000 clones, around four fifths were seen once, and the ten largest hold 1.2% to 1.5%. Sequenced: memory CD4+ T cells sorted from blood. Subset reported: CD45RA-negative fraction. Receptors originate from a man between 18 and 35 years old in good health.

The chain joins TRBV2 to TRBJ2-7; 7 bases agree with TRBD1. The J segment lost 6 bases and the V segment lost 4 bases, leaving 12 bases of the junction unmatched. CDR3 length: 15 residues. Per germline, CDR1 SNHLY and CDR2 FYNNEI. CDR3 DNA sequence: TGTGCCAGCAGTGCAGCGACAGGGCAAACCGGCGAGCAGTACTTC. Its protein product is CASSAATGQTGEQYF.

Details on this clone: Other DNA sequences from this sample encode an identical CDR3 as well. The chain links TRBV27 to TRBJ2-3, with D hard to call. The CDR3 length is 13 residues. Germline CDR1 and CDR2: MNHEY and SMNVEV (reference sequence). V was cut by 3 bases and J by 1 base, with 5 bases left in between. The CDR3, as DNA: TGTGCCAGCAGTTTTCAAGGCACAGATACGCAGTATTTT. As protein: CASSFQGTDTQYF.

The chain couples TRBV18 to TRBJ2-2; 7 nucleotides agree with TRBD1. The CDR3 contains 19 residues. Germline V gives CDR1 KGHSH, CDR2 LQKENI. Unmatched junction bases numbered 14, after V lost 3 bases and J lost 1 base. DNA for the CDR3: TGTGCCAGCTCACCTAACATTTGGACAGGCCCCTTGAACACCGGGGAGCTGTTTTTT. As protein: CASSPNIWTGPLNTGELFF. Variable domain in full (rest from reference TRBV18 and TRBJ2-2): NAGVMQNPRHLVRRRGQEARLRCSPMKGHSHVYWYRQLPEEGLKFMVYLQKENIIDESGMPKERFSAEFPKEGPSILRIQQVVRGDSAAYFCASSPNIWTGPLNTGELFFGEGSRLTVL.